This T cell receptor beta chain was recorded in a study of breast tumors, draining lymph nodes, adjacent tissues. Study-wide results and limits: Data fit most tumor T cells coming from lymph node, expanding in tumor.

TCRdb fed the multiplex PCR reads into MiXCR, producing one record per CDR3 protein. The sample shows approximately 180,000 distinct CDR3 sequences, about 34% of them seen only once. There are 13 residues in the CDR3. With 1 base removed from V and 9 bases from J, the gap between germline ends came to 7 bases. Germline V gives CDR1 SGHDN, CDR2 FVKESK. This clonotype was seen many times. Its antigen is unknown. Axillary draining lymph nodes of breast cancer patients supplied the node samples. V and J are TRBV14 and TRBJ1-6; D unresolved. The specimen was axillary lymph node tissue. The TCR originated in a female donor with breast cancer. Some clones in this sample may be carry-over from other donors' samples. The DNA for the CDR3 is TGTGCCAGCAGCCAAGGCCCGACTTCACCCCTCCACTTT. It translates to CASSQGPTSPLHF.